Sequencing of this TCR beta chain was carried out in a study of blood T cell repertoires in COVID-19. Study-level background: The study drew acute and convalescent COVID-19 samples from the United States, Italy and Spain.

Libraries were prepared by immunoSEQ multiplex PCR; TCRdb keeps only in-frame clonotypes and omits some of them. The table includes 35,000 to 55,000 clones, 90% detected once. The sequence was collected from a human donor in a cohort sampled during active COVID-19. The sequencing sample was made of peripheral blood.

The CDR3, as DNA: TGTGCCAGCAGTTACCCCCGGGGGAGAGAGTACGAGCAGTACTTC. It is translated as CASSYPRGREYEQYF. The chain joins TRBV6-2 or TRBV6-3 to TRBJ2-7; the D gene is possibly TRBD2 (6 bases). From germline, CDR1 is MNHEY and CDR2 SVGEGT. V was trimmed by 2 bases and J by 4 bases, leaving 15 bases between them. The CDR3 has 15 residues.